One and the same sample provided the 12 T cell receptor beta chains below, sequenced in a study of CXCR3-negative and CXCR3-positive naive CD8 T cells. It was by 5' RACE with UMI labels that the TRB cDNA libraries were prepared. TCRdb derives one entry per CDR3 protein from the 5' RACE reads, leaving out DNA. The sample data list around 110,000 distinct CDR3 sequences. Findings and caveats of the study: TRB CDR3 hydrophobicity was greater in CXCR3-positive naive cells than in CXCR3-negative naive cells.

Their cognate antigens are unknown. Sequenced: naive CXCR3+ CD8+ T cells from blood. Subset reported: CD45RO-CCR7+CD27+CD95- naive CD8+ T cells expressing CXCR3 (TNR3+). All receptors derive from a human donor in good health. Some clones in this sample may be carry-over from other donors' samples.

The chain recombines TRBV11-2 with TRBJ2-2; the TCRdb D gene call, TRBD1, has no DNA to confirm it. The germline V gene has CDR1 SGHAT and CDR2 FQNNGV. CDR3 length equals 16 residues. This CDR3 reads CASSIIETVNTGELFF.

The rearrangement uses TRBV2 and TRBJ2-1. The CDR3 is 11 amino acids. Germline CDR1 reads SNHLY; CDR2 reads FYNNEI. The CDR3: CASGFSNEQFF.

The chain employs TRBV11-1 and TRBJ2-5; lacking DNA, the TRBD2 call made by TCRdb goes unchecked. The germline CDR1 and CDR2 sequences are SGHAT and FQDESV (reference sequence). This CDR3 is built from 16 residues. CDR3 loop: CASSASLAGGQETQYF.

The chain recombines TRBV29-1 with TRBJ1-2. Germline loops: CDR1 SQVTM, CDR2 ANQGSEA. This CDR3 has 11 amino acids. The CDR3 loop reads CSVQTGLGYTF.

The J gene is TRBJ1-1, the V gene TRBV29-1. In germline, CDR1 is SQVTM, CDR2 ANQGSEA. The CDR3 sequence is 11 residues long. The CDR3 here is CSVVLTTEAFF.

V is TRBV28 and J is TRBJ1-1. The CDR3 is 12 residues long. Germline V gene sequence: CDR1 MDHEN, CDR2 SYDVKM. CDR3 sequence reads: CASSPKNTEAFF.

The chain uses TRBV13 and TRBJ2-2. This CDR3 has 12 amino acids. In germline, CDR1 is PRHDT, CDR2 FYEKMQ (reference sequence). CDR3 protein: CASSLGPGELFF.

The genes are TRBV5-4 and TRBJ2-1. This CDR3 is 15 amino acids long. The germline gives CDR1 SGHNT, CDR2 YYREEE (reference sequence). The CDR3 spells CASSFWGDSYNEQFF.

The CDR3 is CASSLGLAGVETQYF. The genes are TRBV7-6 and TRBJ2-5; TCRdb reports TRBD2, a call that lacks DNA to check it against. Germline CDR1 and CDR2: SGHVS and FNYEAQ. CDR3 length equals 15 residues. Complete variable domain (other parts from reference TRBV7-6 and TRBJ2-5): GAGVSQSPRYKVTKRGQDVALRCDPISGHVSLYWYRQALGQGPEFLTYFNYEAQQDKSGLPNDRFSAERPEGSISTLTIQRTEQRDSAMYRCASSLGLAGVETQYFGPGTRLLVL.

This sequence joins TRBV7-9 and TRBJ1-5; the TCRdb call, TRBD1, lacks DNA for checking. The germline V gene encodes CDR1 SEHNR and CDR2 FQNEAQ (reference sequence). The CDR3 is 16 amino acids. CDR3 sequence reads: CASSPSGSIGNQPQHF.

V is TRBV4-1 and J is TRBJ1-1; TCRdb designates TRBD1, a call that cannot be tested without DNA. This CDR3 is built from 14 residues. Germline values: CDR1 MGHRA, CDR2 YSYEKL. The chain's CDR3 is CASSLPGGYTEAFF.

This sequence joins TRBV6-5 and TRBJ2-5; TCRdb gives TRBD1 as the D gene, but with no DNA this cannot be confirmed. This CDR3 has 15 amino acids. CDR1 and CDR2 (germline): MNHEY, SVGAGI. CDR3 sequence: CASSWGTNRAETQYF.